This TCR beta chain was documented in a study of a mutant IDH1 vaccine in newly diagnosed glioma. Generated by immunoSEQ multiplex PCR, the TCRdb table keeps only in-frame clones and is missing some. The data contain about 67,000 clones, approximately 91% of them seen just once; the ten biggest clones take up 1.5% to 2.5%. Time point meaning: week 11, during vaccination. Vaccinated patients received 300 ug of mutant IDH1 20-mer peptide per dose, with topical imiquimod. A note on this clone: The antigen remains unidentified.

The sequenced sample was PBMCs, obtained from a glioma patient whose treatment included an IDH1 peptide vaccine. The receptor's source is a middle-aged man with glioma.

CDR3 residues: CASSLGWDTQYF. Here the CDR3 DNA reads TGCGCCAGCAGTCTTGGGTGGGATACGCAGTATTTT. The chain recombines TRBV10-1 with TRBJ2-3; D unclear. V shed 5 bases and J shed 6 bases, with 9 bases lying between them. This CDR3 is 12 amino acids long. Germline CDR1 is WNHNN and CDR2 is SYGVQD (reference sequence).